The 2 T cell receptor beta chains listed next were all sequenced from one sample in a study of blood T cell repertoires in COVID-19. TCRdb's copy holds only in-frame clones and misses some; the assay was immunoSEQ multiplex PCR. Of roughly 150,000 clones in the sample, around 79% were seen once. Source material: PBMCs or T cells enriched from blood (not recorded which). The source of these receptors is a woman between 65 and 79 years old in a cohort exposed to, infected with or recovered from COVID-19 (not recorded which).

The gene calls are TRBV11-3 and TRBJ2-2; 7 nucleotides line up with TRBD2. The junction had 12 bases not matched to a gene; V was cut back by 0 bases and J by 8 bases. CDR1 SGHNT and CDR2 YENEEA come from the germline V gene. The CDR3 covers 17 residues. In DNA form, the CDR3 reads TGTGCCAGCAGCTTAGACCAGCCGGGAGGAAGGTCGGGGGAGCTGTTTTTT. Translation: CASSLDQPGGRSGELFF. Variable domain in full (rest from reference TRBV11-3 and TRBJ2-2): EAGVVQSPRYKIIEKKQPVAFWCNPISGHNTLYWYLQNLGQGPELLIRYENEEAVDDSQLPKDRFSAERLKGVDSTLKIQPAELGDSAVYLCASSLDQPGGRSGELFFGEGSRLTVL.

J is TRBJ2-3 and V is TRBV13; perhaps TRBD2 as D (5 bases). This CDR3 comprises 15 residues. V lost 6 bases and J 1 base, leaving 14 bases between the germline ends. From germline, CDR1 is PRHDT and CDR2 FYEKMQ (reference sequence). CDR3 sequence: CASRLARAGTDTQYF. In DNA, the CDR3 is TGTGCCAGCAGGCTAGCCCGGGCGGGCACAGATACGCAGTATTTT.